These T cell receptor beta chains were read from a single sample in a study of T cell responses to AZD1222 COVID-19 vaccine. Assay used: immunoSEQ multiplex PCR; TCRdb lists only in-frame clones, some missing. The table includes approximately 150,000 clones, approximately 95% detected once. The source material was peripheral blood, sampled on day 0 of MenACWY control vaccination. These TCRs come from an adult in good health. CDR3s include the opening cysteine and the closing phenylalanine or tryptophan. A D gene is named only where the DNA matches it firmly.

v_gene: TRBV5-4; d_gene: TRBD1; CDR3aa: CASSRTGDNTEAFF
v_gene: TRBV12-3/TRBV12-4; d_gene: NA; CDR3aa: CASSFGQRVGYTF
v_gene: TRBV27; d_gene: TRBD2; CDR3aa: CASSLGGNYEQYF
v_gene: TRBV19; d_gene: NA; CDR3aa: CASSPLPTDRTLGDYGYTF
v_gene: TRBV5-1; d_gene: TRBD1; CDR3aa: CASSPGQFPYEQYF
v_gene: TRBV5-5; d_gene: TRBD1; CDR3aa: CASSFQGADQPQHF
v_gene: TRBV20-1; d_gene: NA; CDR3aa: CSARVDGTIYF
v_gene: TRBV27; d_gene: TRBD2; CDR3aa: CASSLGTSGYNEQFF
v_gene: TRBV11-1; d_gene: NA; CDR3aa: CASSEGSNQPQHF
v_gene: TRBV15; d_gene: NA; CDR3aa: CATSRRRMGTGELFF
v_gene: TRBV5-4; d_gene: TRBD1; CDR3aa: CASSPGTGDYEQYF
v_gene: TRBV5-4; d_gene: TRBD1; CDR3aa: CASSWDRGEQFF
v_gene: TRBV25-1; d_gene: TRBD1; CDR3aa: CASRQGYEQYF
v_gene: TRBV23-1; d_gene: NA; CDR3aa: CASLQGGFSGNTIYF
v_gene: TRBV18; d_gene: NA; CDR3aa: CASSPLVNNEQFF
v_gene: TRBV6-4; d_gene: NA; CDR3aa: CASRSSGGTEAFF
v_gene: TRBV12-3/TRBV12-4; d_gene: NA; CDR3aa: CASSLAGDGYTF
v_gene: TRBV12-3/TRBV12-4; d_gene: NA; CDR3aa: CASSPDIYGYTF
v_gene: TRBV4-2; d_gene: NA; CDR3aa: CASSQGQLSSYEQYF
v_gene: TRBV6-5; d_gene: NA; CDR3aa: CASRNGVLGHSEQYF
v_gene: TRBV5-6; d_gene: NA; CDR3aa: CASIPSGRAYGYTF
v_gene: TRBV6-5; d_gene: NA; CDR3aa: CASSYSTSPSEQYF
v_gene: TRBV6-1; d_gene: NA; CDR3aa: CASSEYLTERQPQHF
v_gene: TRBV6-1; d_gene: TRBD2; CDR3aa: CASSEAGTSAGEQYF
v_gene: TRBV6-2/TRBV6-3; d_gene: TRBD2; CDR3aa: CASSYPGLAGGLEQFF